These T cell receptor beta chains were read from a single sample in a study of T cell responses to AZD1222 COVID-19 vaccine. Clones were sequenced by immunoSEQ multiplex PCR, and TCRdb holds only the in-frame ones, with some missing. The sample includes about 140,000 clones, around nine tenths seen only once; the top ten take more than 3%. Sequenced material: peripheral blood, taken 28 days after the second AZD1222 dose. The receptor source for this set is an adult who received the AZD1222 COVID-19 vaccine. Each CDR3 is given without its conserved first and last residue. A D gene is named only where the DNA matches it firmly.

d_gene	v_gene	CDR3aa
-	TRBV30	ACQIGAGGGNTIY
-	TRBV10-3	AISEVGAAHEQY
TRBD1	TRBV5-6	ASSSTGGYEQY
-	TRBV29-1	SVDQEYNEQF
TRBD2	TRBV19	ASSESGRGNEQF
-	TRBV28	ASSLQGYEQY
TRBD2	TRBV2	ASSVSSGSEQY
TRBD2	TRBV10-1	ASSESSGSPGETQY
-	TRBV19	ASRRRGGTEAF
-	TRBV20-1	SARVSYEQF
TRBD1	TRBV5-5	ASSWGQGTVGGYT
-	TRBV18	ASSGGLMNTEAF
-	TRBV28	ASSFLVRGEQY
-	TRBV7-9	ASSLMAAGKAF
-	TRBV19	ASSIEVQPQH
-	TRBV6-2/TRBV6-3	ASSYTREAF
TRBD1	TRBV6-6	ASKQGAVSYNSPLH
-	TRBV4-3	ASSQDRGEASGNTIY
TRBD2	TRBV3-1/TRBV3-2	ASSSPRLAGNNEQF
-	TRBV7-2	ASSLDGRGRTSPLH
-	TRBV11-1	ASSLRLEGVNEQF
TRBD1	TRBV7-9	ASSLRRTGHSEQF